The entry that follows covers one T cell receptor beta chain sequence. Its target is unknown. The V gene lost 5 bases and the J gene lost 5 bases, with 9 bases spanning the gap. The germline V gene has CDR1 MDHEN and CDR2 SYDVKM. This CDR3 region has 13 residues. Sequencing was performed with immunoSEQ multiplex PCR; in TCRdb, only in-frame clones are kept and a portion is missing. The sample shows fewer than 600,000 clones, roughly 78% of them seen only once. The data belong to a study of shared clonotypes between healthy human individuals. The study, taken as a whole, reports: Tissue TCR repertoires likely differ from these blood-only repertoires.

Material for sequencing was PBMCs. This TCR came from a woman aged 40-49 years in good health. Some clones in this sample may be carry-over from other donors' samples. The chain uses TRBV28 and TRBJ2-2; perhaps TRBD1 as D (6 bases). CDR3 protein: CASSPTGTGELFF. The CDR3 DNA is TGTGCCAGCAGTCCCACAGGGACCGGGGAGCTGTTTTTT.